This TCR beta chain was obtained from a study of T-cell memory formation after mild COVID-19. Study-level points and caveats: Clones contracting over day 15 to 85 were CD4/CD8 balanced, with later expanders leaning CD4+.

TCRdb re-analysed the 5' RACE reads in MiXCR, keeping a single row per CDR3 protein. The sample includes roughly 200,000 distinct CDR3 sequences, roughly 17% seen only once; the top ten take just over 2%. Germline values: CDR1 SGHTA, CDR2 FQGTGA. V was pared by 5 bases and J by 4 bases, with 3 bases of the junction left unmatched. The CDR3 runs 13 residues. Comments on this clonotype: The target antigen is unknown.

The specimen sequenced was PBMCs or a T cell subset sorted from them (not recorded which). This TCR came from an adult woman who had mild COVID-19 (a few samples of this study predate the infection). Cell type and time point are not known. V and J are TRBV7-3 and TRBJ2-3; 7 bases align to TRBD2. CDR3: CASSRGVADTQYF. The CDR3 region has the DNA TGTGCCAGCAGCCGGGGGGTGGCAGATACGCAGTATTTT.